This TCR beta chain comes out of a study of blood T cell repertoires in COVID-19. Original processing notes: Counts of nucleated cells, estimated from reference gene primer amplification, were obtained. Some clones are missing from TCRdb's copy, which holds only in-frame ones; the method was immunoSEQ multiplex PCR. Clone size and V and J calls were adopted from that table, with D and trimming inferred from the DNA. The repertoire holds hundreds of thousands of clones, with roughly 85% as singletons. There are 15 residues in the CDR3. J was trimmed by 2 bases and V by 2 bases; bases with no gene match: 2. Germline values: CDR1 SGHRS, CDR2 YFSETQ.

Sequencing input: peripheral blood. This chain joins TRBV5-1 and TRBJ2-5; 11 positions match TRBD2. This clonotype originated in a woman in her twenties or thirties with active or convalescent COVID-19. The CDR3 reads CASSFSGGAQETQYF. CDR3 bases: TGCGCCAGCAGCTTTAGCGGGGGGGCGCAAGAGACCCAGTACTTC.